A single sample gave rise to the 23 T cell receptor beta chains below, sequenced in a study of T cell clonality in common variable immunodeficiency. Broader study findings: Reportedly, TCR beta sequences from common variable immunodeficiency showed fewer deletions and N-nucleotide insertions.

No antigen is known for these receptors. The protocol was immunoSEQ multiplex PCR, while the TCRdb copy is restricted to in-frame clones and leaves out a portion. Listed for the sample are more than 30,000 clones, none seen a single time. Sequencing used peripheral blood mononuclear cells. The receptors were gathered from a human donor with common variable immunodeficiency.

With respect to this clone: Sequencing ends 3 residues short of the CDR3 end; the germline J gene provides the rest. The chain has TRBV7-2 and TRBJ2-1; 12 bases are shared with TRBD2. This CDR3 has 14 residues. With V trimmed by 5 bases and J by 9 bases, 5 bases remained unmatched. Germline V gene data show CDR1 as SGHTA and CDR2 as FQGNSA. The CDR3 bases that were read are TGTGCCAGCAGCCCTAGCGGGGGGGTCTTTGAG. Translated: CASSPSGGVFE. The full CDR3 protein reads CASSPSGGVFEQFF.

This clone was recorded a few times. Read coverage stops 3 residues before the CDR3 terminus; the germline J gene supplies the remainder. This sequence joins TRBV7-2 and TRBJ1-2, with D possibly being TRBD1 (5 bases). The germline CDR1 and CDR2 sequences are SGHTA and FQGNSA. This CDR3 is built from 11 residues. Trimming took off 10 bases at V and 5 bases at J, with 11 bases between the two ends. The sequenced CDR3 bases are TGTGCCACGGGGGAGGTATATGGC. This sequence encodes CATGEVYG. The whole CDR3 sequence reads CATGEVYGYTF.

Notes on this clone: The read terminates 3 residues ahead of where the CDR3 ends, so the germline J gene completes it. The chain is built from TRBV18 and TRBJ1-2; D possibly corresponds to TRBD1 (6 bases). From germline, CDR1 is KGHSH and CDR2 LQKENI. V shed 0 bases and J shed 7 bases, with 12 bases lying between them. This CDR3 is built from 14 residues. The CDR3: CASSPPNREGGYTF. Partial CDR3 DNA: TGTGCCAGCTCACCACCGAACAGGGAAGGTGGC.

There are many counts of this clone. The sequence runs out 3 residues before the end of the CDR3; the remainder is reconstructed from the germline J gene. This rearrangement joins TRBV11-3 to TRBJ2-1; D not certain. Trimming left V 6 bases short and J 5 bases short, with 11 bases between. The CDR3 consists of 13 residues. The germline gives CDR1 SGHNT, CDR2 YENEEA. The sequenced CDR3 bases are TGTGCCAGCAGTACTCTCCGCGACAATGAG. Amino acid sequence: CASSTLRDNE. The CDR3 in its entirety is CASSTLRDNEQFF.

Concerning this clone itself: The missing CDR3 end, 3 residues past where the read stops, is filled in from the germline J gene. The chain has TRBV18 and TRBJ1-4, with D uncertain. This CDR3 contains 14 residues. The ends were cut back, 3 bases at V and 7 bases at J, with 12 bases in the middle. Germline V gene sequence: CDR1 KGHSH, CDR2 LQKENI. CDR3 DNA, as far as it was read: TGTGCCAGCTCACCGTTGGAGGGTGGTGAAAAA. This encodes CASSPLEGGEK. The complete CDR3 reads CASSPLEGGEKLFF. Supplemented by reference TRBV18 and TRBJ1-4, the full variable domain reads NAGVMQNPRHLVRRRGQEARLRCSPMKGHSHVYWYRQLPEEGLKFMVYLQKENIIDESGMPKERFSAEFPKEGPSILRIQQVVRGDSAAYFCASSPLEGGEKLFFGSGTQLSVL.

On this clone itself: The CDR3 is cut off 3 residues early in the read; its end comes from the germline J gene. This rearrangement joins TRBV7-3 to TRBJ2-7; D perhaps matches TRBD2 (5 bases). The V and J ends lost 3 bases and 6 bases respectively, with 12 bases between them. The CDR3 sequence is 13 residues long. Germline CDR1 SGHTA, CDR2 FQGTGA. The covered CDR3 bases are TGTGCCAGCAGCTTCGAGGGTTTTACCGAG. This codes for CASSFEGFTE. The entire CDR3 protein is CASSFEGFTEQYF.

This clone occurred many times. With the read ending 3 residues before the CDR3 end, the germline J gene is used to fill in that end. The rearrangement uses TRBV18 and TRBJ1-1; D unresolved. The CDR3 is 15 residues long. V was trimmed by 3 bases and J by 1 base, leaving 12 bases between them. CDR1 and CDR2 (germline): KGHSH, LQKENI. CDR3 DNA, as far as it was read: TGTGCCAGCTCACCTTCCAGTCCGGGGAACACTGAA. As protein: CASSPSSPGNTE. The full CDR3 protein is CASSPSSPGNTEAFF.

The table lists this clone with many counts. Read data end 3 residues before the CDR3 end; the end is taken from the germline J gene. The V and J genes are TRBV5-1 and TRBJ2-6, with D tentatively TRBD1 (5 bases). The CDR3 runs 14 residues. Germline-derived CDR1 and CDR2 are SGHRS and YFSETQ. Trimming removed 4 bases from V and 0 bases from J, with 5 bases in between. The covered CDR3 bases are TGCGCCAGCAGCACAGGCTCTGGGGCCAACGTC. This sequence encodes CASSTGSGANV. The full-length CDR3 reads as CASSTGSGANVLTF.

There are a few counts of this clone. The CDR3 goes on 3 residues after the read ends, and that part is filled in from the germline J gene. The rearrangement links TRBV2 to TRBJ2-7; 7 bases align to TRBD2. Germline CDR1 reads SNHLY; CDR2 reads FYNNEI. With 6 bases clipped from V and 6 bases from J, the junction kept 5 bases outside the gene matches. CDR3 length equals 12 residues. CDR3 DNA (partial): TGTGCCAGCAGGTCGGGGGGACCCGAG. Amino acids: CASRSGGPE. The whole CDR3 protein reads CASRSGGPEQYF. Based on the CDR3 plus reference TRBV2 and TRBJ2-7, the full variable domain is EPEVTQTPSHQVTQMGQEVILRCVPISNHLYFYWYRQILGQKVEFLVSFYNNEISEKSEIFDDQFSVERPDGSNFTLKIRSTKLEDSAMYFCASRSGGPEQYFGPGTRLTVT.

Concerning this clone itself: The read comes to an end 3 residues before the CDR3 does, leaving the germline J gene to fill in the end. J is TRBJ1-2 and V is TRBV11-2; D gene ambiguous. The germline V gene encodes CDR1 SGHAT and CDR2 FQNNGV. Trimming cost V 4 bases and J 7 bases, with 13 bases left between them. The CDR3 runs to 13 residues. This CDR3 is CASSSVTLRGYTF. The CDR3 bases that were read are TGTGCCAGCAGCTCTGTAACTCTACGTGGC. The full variable domain, completed using reference TRBV11-2 and TRBJ1-2, is EAGVAQSPRYKIIEKRQSVAFWCNPISGHATLYWYQQILGQGPKLLIQFQNNGVVDDSQLPKDRFSAERLKGVDSTLKIQPAKLEDSAVYLCASSSVTLRGYTFGSGTRLTVV.

This clone was observed a handful of times. The missing CDR3 end, 3 residues past where the read stops, is filled in from the germline J gene. The chain uses TRBV30 and TRBJ2-3, with D unclear. This CDR3 has 13 amino acids. Trimming removed 2 bases from V and 2 bases from J, with 8 bases in between. CDR1 is GTSNPN and CDR2 is SVGIG in the germline V gene (reference sequence). CDR3 in amino acids: CAWSIGSTDTQYF. CDR3 DNA, as far as it was read: TGTGCCTGGAGTATCGGGTCCACAGATACG.

This clone was seen many times. The CDR3 goes on 3 residues after the read ends, and that part is filled in from the germline J gene. The rearrangement links TRBV20-1 to TRBJ1-3; 7 positions match TRBD1. The ends lost 5 bases at V and 3 bases at J; junction bases unmatched: 4. CDR1 and CDR2 from the germline V gene are DFQATT and SNEGSKA (reference sequence). There are 13 residues in the CDR3. The CDR3 region is CSAWDSNGNTIYF. The covered CDR3 bases are TGCAGTGCTTGGGACAGTAATGGAAACACC.

This clone was seen repeatedly, ten times or more. The part of the CDR3 DNA that was read is TGCAGCGTCCTCCACAGCATGAACACTGAA. Amino acids: CSVLHSMNTE. The entire CDR3 protein reads CSVLHSMNTEAFF. The chain recombines TRBV29-1 with TRBJ1-1; the D is unclear. The CDR3 end falls 3 residues outside the read, so it is completed with the germline J gene. Per the germline V gene, CDR1 is SQVTM and CDR2 is ANQGSEA. V shed 6 bases and J shed 0 bases, with 11 bases lying between them. The CDR3 length is 13 residues.

Note on this clone: The CDR3 end is not reached by the read, which stops 3 residues before it; the germline J gene fills it in. The chain couples TRBV30 to TRBJ1-1; D uncertain. The CDR3 spans 13 residues. The V end was cut by 4 bases, the J end by 0 bases, with 9 bases between. Germline loops: CDR1 GTSNPN, CDR2 SVGIG (reference sequence). The sequenced part of the CDR3 DNA is TGTGCCTGGAATGGGCAGTTGAACACTGAA. Residues: CAWNGQLNTE. The whole CDR3 is CAWNGQLNTEAFF.

This clone was found a few times. With the read ending 3 residues before the CDR3 end, the germline J gene is used to fill in that end. The chain uses TRBV19 and TRBJ2-2, with 11 bases identical to TRBD1. Germline V gene data show CDR1 as LNHDA and CDR2 as SQIVND (reference sequence). V shed 2 bases and J 0 bases; nucleotides not matched to a gene: 8. This CDR3 region has 19 residues. The sequenced part of the CDR3 DNA is TGTGCCAGTAGTATATCGGGGACAGGGGGGGTATCGAACACCGGGGAG. Protein: CASSISGTGGVSNTGE. The full CDR3 reads CASSISGTGGVSNTGELFF.

The sample holds a few counts of this clone. Read data end 3 residues before the CDR3 end; the end is taken from the germline J gene. The V and J genes are TRBV6-2 or TRBV6-3 and TRBJ2-5; 7 bases agree with TRBD1. V lost 4 bases to trimming and J lost 4 bases; unmatched junction nucleotides: 6. The CDR3 is 14 residues long. Germline V gene sequence: CDR1 MNHEY, CDR2 SVGEGT. The part of the CDR3 DNA that was read is TGTGCCAGCAGTTTAACAGGGGTAAGAGAGACC. It yields the protein CASSLTGVRET. The whole CDR3 reads CASSLTGVRETQYF.

This clone was seen at least ten times. The CDR3 goes on 3 residues after the read ends, and that part is filled in from the germline J gene. The V and J genes are TRBV5-1 and TRBJ2-5, with D uncertain. The CDR3 length is 11 residues. Germline-derived CDR1 and CDR2 are SGHRS and YFSETQ. Trimming removed 5 bases at V and 5 bases at J, with 7 bases between. The CDR3 here is CASRQLETQYF. The CDR3 DNA, read in part, is TGCGCCAGCAGGCAACTGGAGACC.

Only a few counts were recorded for this clone. The missing CDR3 end, 3 residues past where the read stops, is filled in from the germline J gene. This chain links TRBV7-9 with TRBJ2-7; 8 bases are shared with TRBD1. Germline CDR1 reads SEHNR; CDR2 reads FQNEAQ (reference sequence). V shed 3 bases, J shed 4 bases, and the junction held 5 bases outside the gene matches. This CDR3 spans 14 amino acids. The chain's CDR3 is CASSLSQGAYEQYF. The DNA read from the CDR3 is TGTGCCAGCAGCTTGAGCCAGGGGGCATACGAG. Filled out from reference TRBV7-9 and TRBJ2-7, the complete variable domain reads DTGVSQNPRHKITKRGQNVTFRCDPISEHNRLYWYRQTLGQGPEFLTYFQNEAQLEKSRLLSDRFSAERPKGSFSTLEIQRTEQGDSAMYLCASSLSQGAYEQYFGPGTRLTVT.

A word on this clone: The CDR3 end is not reached by the read, which stops 3 residues before it; the germline J gene fills it in. This chain connects TRBV2 to TRBJ2-7, with TRBD1 matching 7 bases. Germline CDR1 is SNHLY and CDR2 is FYNNEI. The CDR3 length is 12 residues. V lost 6 bases and J lost 3; bases outside the gene matches: 2. The covered CDR3 bases are TGTGCCAGCAGGGACAGGAGCTACGAG. It is translated as CASRDRSYE. The full CDR3 is CASRDRSYEQYF.

This clone was seen only a few times. Incomplete CDR3 DNA: TGTGCCAGCAGCTTTGGGGGGAAGACTGAA. Protein sequence: CASSFGGKTE. The CDR3, in full, reads CASSFGGKTEAFF. The genes are TRBV11-3 and TRBJ1-1; perhaps TRBD1 as D (5 bases). The read falls 3 residues short of the CDR3 end, and the missing part is taken from the germline J gene. Per the germline V gene, CDR1 is SGHNT and CDR2 is YENEEA. Trimming shortened V by 3 bases and J by 5 bases, and 10 bases separated the two germline ends. The CDR3 spans 13 residues.

This clone was seen only a few times. The read comes to an end 3 residues before the CDR3 does, leaving the germline J gene to fill in the end. V usage is TRBV19 and J usage is TRBJ2-3; weak D call: TRBD1 (6 bases). The V and J ends lost 4 bases and 6 bases respectively, with 11 bases between them. CDR1 is LNHDA and CDR2 is SQIVND in the germline V gene (reference sequence). This CDR3 has 13 residues. The part of the CDR3 DNA that was read is TGTGCCAGTAGTACACTAAGGGGGGATACG. It is translated as CASSTLRGDT. The CDR3 in full is CASSTLRGDTQYF.

This clone has just a few counts. The observed sequence ends 3 residues before the CDR3 terminus, with the missing tail filled in from the germline J gene. The chain carries TRBV6-4 and TRBJ2-4; possibly TRBD2 for D (5 bases). The V end lost 2 bases, the J end lost 9 bases, and 11 bases lay between the germline ends. The germline V gene encodes CDR1 MRHNA and CDR2 SNTAGT. The CDR3 is made up of 13 amino acids. CDR3 region: CASSDLPRGIQYF. The CDR3 bases that were read are TGTGCCAGCAGTGACCTTCCACGGGGCATT.

This clone was detected many times. The read terminates 3 residues ahead of where the CDR3 ends, so the germline J gene completes it. V usage is TRBV2 and J usage is TRBJ2-1, with D possibly matching TRBD2 (6 bases). Germline CDR1 reads SNHLY; CDR2 reads FYNNEI. The CDR3 has 13 amino acids. The V and J ends lost 8 bases and 0 bases respectively, with 8 bases between them. Here the CDR3 reads CASGGSSYNEQFF. The sequenced CDR3 bases are TGTGCCAGCGGGGGGAGCTCCTACAATGAG.